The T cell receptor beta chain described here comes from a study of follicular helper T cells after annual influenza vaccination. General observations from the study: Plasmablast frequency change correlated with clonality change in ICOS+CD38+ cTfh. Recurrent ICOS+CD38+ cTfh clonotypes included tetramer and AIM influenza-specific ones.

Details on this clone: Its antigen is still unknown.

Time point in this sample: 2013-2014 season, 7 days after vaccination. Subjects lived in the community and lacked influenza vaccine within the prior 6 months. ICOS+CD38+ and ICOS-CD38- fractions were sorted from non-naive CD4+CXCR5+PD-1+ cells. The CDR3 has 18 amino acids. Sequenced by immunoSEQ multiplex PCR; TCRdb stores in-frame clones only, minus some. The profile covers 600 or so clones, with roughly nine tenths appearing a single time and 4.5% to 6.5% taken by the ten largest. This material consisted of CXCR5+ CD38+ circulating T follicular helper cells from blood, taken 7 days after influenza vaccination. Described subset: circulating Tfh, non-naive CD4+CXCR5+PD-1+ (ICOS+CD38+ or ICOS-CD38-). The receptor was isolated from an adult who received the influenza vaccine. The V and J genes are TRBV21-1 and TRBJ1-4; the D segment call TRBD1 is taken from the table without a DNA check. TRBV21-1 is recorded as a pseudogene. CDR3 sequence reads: CASSGQVGYKVHNEKLFF. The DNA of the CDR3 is TGTGCCAGCAGCGGGCAGGTAGGCTACAAGGTGCATAATGAAAAACTGTTTTTT.